The 32 T cell receptor beta chains below were found in one sample sequenced in a study of T cell responses to AZD1222 COVID-19 vaccine. Clones were read by immunoSEQ multiplex PCR, and TCRdb kept only the in-frame ones, dropping some. This repertoire shows some 200,000 clones, 93% found once; its top ten account for around 1%. The starting material was peripheral blood, obtained on day 0 of MenACWY control vaccination. The receptors shown here come from an adult in good health.

V and J are TRBV19 and TRBJ2-7, with TRBD2 matching over 7 bases. After removal of 2 bases from V and 0 bases from J, the junction contained 4 bases not matched to a gene. The CDR3 spans 15 residues. Germline CDR1 and CDR2: LNHDA and SQIVND (reference sequence). CDR3 protein: CASSINGGSSYEQYF. The CDR3 DNA is TGTGCCAGTAGTATAAACGGGGGGAGCTCCTACGAGCAGTACTTC.

The chain couples TRBV19 to TRBJ1-4; TRBD1 is a possible D gene (6 bases). CDR1 is LNHDA, CDR2 SQIVND, per germline (reference sequence). The CDR3 is made up of 15 amino acids. The V end lost 5 bases, the J end lost 8 bases, and 18 bases lay between the germline ends. CDR3 nucleotides: TGTGCCAGTAGTCCTCCGGGACAAGACGGAGAAAAACTGTTTTTT. Protein product: CASSPPGQDGEKLFF.

CDR3 in DNA: TGTGCCAGTAGTAGCAGGGGGAGCACTGAAGCTTTCTTT. This encodes CASSSRGSTEAFF. J is TRBJ1-1 and V is TRBV19; the match to TRBD1 covers 7 bases. The germline gives CDR1 LNHDA, CDR2 SQIVND (reference sequence). After removal of 4 bases from V and 4 bases from J, the junction contained 3 bases not matched to a gene. The CDR3 totals 13 residues.

The chain recombines TRBV27 with TRBJ1-4, with D perhaps matching TRBD1 (6 bases). Germline V gives CDR1 MNHEY, CDR2 SMNVEV (reference sequence). This CDR3 spans 16 amino acids. Trimming stripped 3 bases from V and 3 bases from J, with 14 bases between. The CDR3 DNA sequence: TGTGCCAGCAGTTTCCGCTCAGGGGCCCCTAATGAAAAACTGTTTTTT. Encoded protein: CASSFRSGAPNEKLFF.

The CDR3 DNA follows: TGTGCCAGCAGTTACTTGAGGGATAGCAATCAGCCCCAGCATTTT. Its translation is CASSYLRDSNQPQHF. The J gene is TRBJ1-5, the V gene TRBV6-5; no reliable D call. V was clipped by 1 base and J by 0 bases, with 7 bases between them. Germline V CDR1 and CDR2: MNHEY, SVGAGI. The CDR3 contains 15 residues.

The chain employs TRBV7-9 and TRBJ2-2; D not resolved. CDR1 and CDR2 (germline): SEHNR, FQNEAQ (reference sequence). The ends were cut back, 2 bases at V and 3 bases at J, with 7 bases in the middle. The CDR3 loop spans 14 amino acids. The chain's CDR3 is CASSLHADTGELFF. CDR3 nucleotide sequence: TGTGCCAGCAGCTTACACGCAGACACCGGGGAGCTGTTTTTT.

The chain combines TRBV7-9 with TRBJ1-2; D may be TRBD1 (5 bases). Looked up from germline, CDR1 is SEHNR and CDR2 is FQNEAQ (reference sequence). Trimming shortened V by 5 bases and J by 4 bases, and 11 bases separated the two germline ends. The CDR3 spans 13 residues. CDR3 in DNA: TGTGCCAGCAGCCCCAGGGCCATCTATGGCTACACCTTC. Encoded protein: CASSPRAIYGYTF.

The chain links TRBV5-4 to TRBJ1-4; D is undetermined. CDR3 length: 15 amino acids. V was shortened by 0 bases and J by 5 bases, with 11 bases between the two germline ends. The germline V gene encodes CDR1 SGHNT and CDR2 YYREEE (reference sequence). DNA for the CDR3: TGTGCCAGCAGCTTGGATCAGGCTAGGAATGAAAAACTGTTTTTT. Amino acids: CASSLDQARNEKLFF.

This clone has only one observation. One junction end does not reproduce the germline sequence, and a read error may be involved. The chain uses TRBV7-9 and TRBJ1-1, with TRBD1 as a possible D gene (5 bases). The CDR3 consists of 11 residues. Germline V gives CDR1 SEHNR, CDR2 FQNEAQ (reference sequence). This CDR3 is CASAGNAEAFF. The CDR3 DNA reads TGTGCCAGCGCAGGGAACGCTGAAGCTTTCTTT.

In this sample, this clone turned up a few times. The V and J genes are TRBV13 and TRBJ1-1, with D perhaps TRBD1 (5 bases). This CDR3 comprises 14 residues. Trimming cost V 3 bases and J 3 bases, with 11 bases left between them. CDR1 and CDR2 from the germline V gene are PRHDT and FYEKMQ (reference sequence). The CDR3 reads CASSFRRGDTEAFF. The CDR3 nucleotides read TGTGCCAGCAGCTTCCGTCGGGGGGACACTGAAGCTTTCTTT.

This chain links TRBV28 with TRBJ2-7, with D perhaps TRBD1 or TRBD2 (5 bases each). The CDR3 covers 11 residues. The ends were cut back, 4 bases at V and 13 bases at J, with 14 bases in the middle. The V gene's germline CDR1 is MDHEN and CDR2 SYDVKM. The CDR3 sequence: CASSWAGANYF. DNA for the CDR3: TGTGCCAGCAGTTGGGCCGGGGCAAATTACTTC. Variable domain in full (rest from reference TRBV28 and TRBJ2-7): DVKVTQSSRYLVKRTGEKVFLECVQDMDHENMFWYRQDPGLGLRLIYFSYDVKMKEKGDIPEGYSVSREKKERFSLILESASTNQTSMYLCASSWAGANYFGPGTRLTVT.

This rearrangement joins TRBV27 to TRBJ2-3; the D call may be TRBD1 or TRBD2 (7 bases each). V dropped 6 bases and J dropped 9 bases, with 19 bases sitting between them. Germline assignment: CDR1 MNHEY and CDR2 SMNVEV (reference sequence). The CDR3 has 14 residues. The CDR3 sequence is CASSLRRGGETQYF. The CDR3, as DNA: TGTGCCAGCAGCTTGCGCAGGGGGGGTGAAACGCAGTATTTT.

The sample holds one count of this clone. V is TRBV19 and J is TRBJ1-1, with TRBD1 matching over 8 bases. The CDR3 sequence is 13 residues long. After removal of 6 bases from V and 4 bases from J, the junction contained 4 bases not matched to a gene. The germline CDR1 and CDR2 sequences are LNHDA and SQIVND (reference sequence). The CDR3 DNA reads as TGTGCCAGTAGAGGACAGGGAGGCACTGAAGCTTTCTTT. Translating gives CASRGQGGTEAFF.

This chain joins TRBV7-2 and TRBJ1-2, with 9 bases lining up with TRBD1. The trim removed 6 bases at V and 4 bases at J, leaving 15 bases unmatched. The V gene's germline CDR1 is SGHTA and CDR2 FQGNSA. This CDR3 has 17 amino acids. The CDR3 sequence is CASRLKQGASLGYGYTF. The CDR3 DNA is TGTGCCAGCAGGCTTAAACAGGGGGCGTCTCTAGGCTATGGCTACACCTTC.

V gene TRBV12-3 or TRBV12-4 combines with J gene TRBJ2-1; D not resolved. V dropped 3 bases and J dropped 7 bases, with 4 bases sitting between them. This CDR3 has 11 amino acids. CDR3 loop: CASSFGNEQFF. CDR3 nucleotides: TGTGCCAGCAGTTTTGGGAATGAGCAGTTCTTC.

The chain uses TRBV5-4 and TRBJ2-2; TRBD2 is a possible D gene (6 bases). The V gene lost 4 bases and the J gene lost 1 base, with 14 bases spanning the gap. Germline loops: CDR1 SGHNT, CDR2 YYREEE (reference sequence). The CDR3 length is 16 residues. CDR3 residues: CASSTRLGKNTGELFF. In DNA, the CDR3 is TGTGCCAGCAGCACCAGACTAGGGAAGAACACCGGGGAGCTGTTTTTT.

DNA for the CDR3: TGTGCCAGCAGCCAAACAAGAATGAACACTGAAGCTTTCTTT. Amino acids: CASSQTRMNTEAFF. The J gene is TRBJ1-1, the V gene TRBV3-1 (or the pseudogene TRBV3-2), with D uncertain. V lost 2 bases, J lost 0 bases, and 7 bases lay in between. Germline CDR1 is LGHDT and CDR2 is YNNKEL (reference sequence). CDR3 length: 14 amino acids.

J is TRBJ1-1 and V is TRBV5-8, with D possibly matching TRBD1 (5 bases). The V end was cut by 4 bases, the J end by 6 bases, with 10 bases between. CDR1 is SGHTS and CDR2 is YDEGEE in the germline V gene. This CDR3 comprises 12 residues. CDR3 region: CASSHVGAEAFF. The CDR3 DNA follows: TGTGCCAGCAGCCACGTGGGGGCTGAAGCTTTCTTT.

The chain couples TRBV19 to TRBJ1-2, with D perhaps TRBD1 (5 bases). Germline assignment: CDR1 LNHDA and CDR2 SQIVND (reference sequence). V was clipped by 6 bases and J by 4 bases, with 9 bases between them. The CDR3 contains 12 residues. The CDR3 DNA reads TGTGCCAGTAGGGGGCAGGTCTATGGCTACACCTTC. Amino acids: CASRGQVYGYTF.

The chain uses TRBV7-8 and TRBJ2-1; D unclear. Trimming removed 1 base at V and 9 bases at J, with 7 bases between. Looked up from germline, CDR1 is SGHVS and CDR2 is FQNEAQ. The CDR3 has 12 amino acids. CDR3 in DNA: TGTGCCAGCAGCTTAGTACGGAGTGAGCAGTTCTTC. Translating gives CASSLVRSEQFF.

The chain is built from TRBV6-5 and TRBJ2-5; D possibly uses TRBD1 or TRBD2 (6 bases each). From germline, CDR1 is MNHEY and CDR2 SVGAGI. The CDR3 has 13 residues. V lost 7 bases and J lost 5, with 14 bases in between. CDR3 protein: CASMWGAGETQYF. The CDR3 nucleotides are TGTGCCAGCATGTGGGGGGCCGGTGAGACCCAGTACTTC.

The J gene is TRBJ2-1, the V gene TRBV28, with TRBD2 matching over 10 bases. The CDR3 covers 16 residues. The J segment lost 4 bases and the V segment lost 5 bases, leaving 8 bases of the junction unmatched. The germline V gene has CDR1 MDHEN and CDR2 SYDVKM. This chain's CDR3 is CASSTPLAGVYNEQFF. CDR3 in DNA: TGTGCCAGCAGTACCCCCCTAGCGGGGGTTTACAATGAGCAGTTCTTC. The full variable domain, completed using reference TRBV28 and TRBJ2-1, is DVKVTQSSRYLVKRTGEKVFLECVQDMDHENMFWYRQDPGLGLRLIYFSYDVKMKEKGDIPEGYSVSREKKERFSLILESASTNQTSMYLCASSTPLAGVYNEQFFGPGTRLTVL.

V usage is TRBV18 and J usage is TRBJ1-1; 8 positions agree with TRBD1. J lost 3 bases, V lost 1 base, and 1 base had no gene match. Germline CDR1 and CDR2: KGHSH and LQKENI. CDR3 length: 14 amino acids. The DNA of the CDR3 is TGTGCCAGCTCACCACTGGGACAGGACACTGAAGCTTTCTTT. This translates into CASSPLGQDTEAFF. Variable domain in full (rest from reference TRBV18 and TRBJ1-1): NAGVMQNPRHLVRRRGQEARLRCSPMKGHSHVYWYRQLPEEGLKFMVYLQKENIIDESGMPKERFSAEFPKEGPSILRIQQVVRGDSAAYFCASSPLGQDTEAFFGQGTRLTVV.

This chain connects TRBV11-1 to TRBJ2-5; 7 positions agree with TRBD1. Germline CDR1 SGHAT, CDR2 FQDESV (reference sequence). The CDR3 length is 13 residues. V gave up 5 bases and J gave up 2 bases; unmatched junction bases: 2. Here the CDR3 reads CASSLGQQETQYF. CDR3 DNA sequence: TGTGCCAGCAGCCTGGGACAGCAAGAGACCCAGTACTTC.

The gene calls are TRBV11-2 and TRBJ1-1; tentatively, D is TRBD1 (5 bases). Deletions cut 6 bases from V and 0 bases from J, with 14 bases between. This CDR3 is 15 amino acids long. CDR1 and CDR2 from the germline V gene are SGHAT and FQNNGV. This CDR3 is CASRKALGVNTEAFF. CDR3 DNA: TGTGCCAGCAGAAAAGCTCTGGGGGTGAACACTGAAGCTTTCTTT.

The CDR3 region has the DNA TGTGCCAGCAGCCAAGACGGCAGGACGAACACTGAAGCTTTCTTT. Protein: CASSQDGRTNTEAFF. This chain links TRBV14 with TRBJ1-1, with D uncertain. Per the germline V gene, CDR1 is SGHDN and CDR2 is FVKESK. This CDR3 is built from 15 residues. V was cut by 0 bases and J by 1 base, with 9 bases left in between.

This clone was seen only once. The rearrangement links TRBV12-5 to TRBJ1-1; D is uncertain. Germline CDR1 LGHNT, CDR2 FRNRAP. V dropped 3 bases and J dropped 6 bases, with 11 bases sitting between them. The CDR3 loop spans 13 amino acids. This chain's CDR3 is CASGFWGDPEAFF. The CDR3 DNA sequence: TGTGCTAGTGGTTTTTGGGGAGACCCTGAAGCTTTCTTT. The full variable domain, completed using reference TRBV12-5 and TRBJ1-1, is DARVTQTPRHKVTEMGQEVTMRCQPILGHNTVFWYRQTMMQGLELLAYFRNRAPLDDSGMPKDRFSAEMPDATLATLKIQPSEPRDSAVYFCASGFWGDPEAFFGQGTRLTVV.

The chain couples TRBV7-6 to TRBJ1-4; no firm D call. CDR1 and CDR2 (germline): SGHVS, FNYEAQ. V lost 8 bases and J lost 4, with 20 bases in between. CDR3 size: 16 residues. The CDR3 DNA reads as TGTGCCAGCGCATTGAATAGGAGGCAGCTTAATGAAAAACTGTTTTTT. It translates to CASALNRRQLNEKLFF.

The chain combines TRBV19 with TRBJ1-1; 8 positions agree with TRBD1. Germline-derived CDR1 and CDR2 are LNHDA and SQIVND (reference sequence). CDR3 length: 14 residues. V lost 10 bases and J lost 0; bases outside the gene matches: 7. CDR3 residues: CAKNRGWMNTEAFF. The DNA for the CDR3 is TGTGCCAAGAACAGGGGGTGGATGAACACTGAAGCTTTCTTT.

The chain employs TRBV6-6 and TRBJ1-5, with D uncertain. V was trimmed by 7 bases and J by 7 bases, leaving 14 bases between them. From germline, CDR1 is MNHNY and CDR2 SVGAGI (reference sequence). The CDR3 runs to 13 residues. CDR3 coding DNA: TGTGCCAGCAAGAGGGTCTATGGGCAGCCCCAGCATTTT. Its protein product is CASKRVYGQPQHF.

Comments on this clone: Germline and junction disagree at one end, which may indicate a read error. At the DNA level, this CDR3 is encoded by other sequences in the same sample as well. The chain recombines TRBV28 with TRBJ2-1; the D gene is possibly TRBD1 (6 bases). Germline V gene data show CDR1 as MDHEN and CDR2 as SYDVKM. This CDR3 comprises 14 residues. CDR3 in DNA: TGTGCCAGCACCCCCCGGGACAACCACAATGAGCAATTCTTC. Its translation: CASTPRDNHNEQFF.

This chain joins TRBV5-5 and TRBJ2-4; D gene ambiguous. The V and J ends lost 0 bases and 0 bases respectively, with 10 bases between them. The germline V gene has CDR1 SGHKS and CDR2 YYEKEE (reference sequence). The CDR3 covers 16 residues. DNA for the CDR3: TGTGCCAGCAGCTTGGGAGATACCCTAGCCAAAAACATTCAGTACTTC. The encoded protein is CASSLGDTLAKNIQYF. Looking up the rest from reference TRBV5-5 and TRBJ2-4 gives the full variable domain: DAGVTQSPTHLIKTRGQQVTLRCSPISGHKSVSWYQQVLGQGPQFIFQYYEKEERGRGNFPDRFSARQFPNYSSELNVNALLLGDSALYLCASSLGDTLAKNIQYFGAGTRLSVL.